This T cell receptor beta chain derives from a study of cytomegalovirus exposure and HLA in healthy donors. The PCR had 60 Vbeta and 13 Jbeta primers. Clones were sequenced by immunoSEQ multiplex PCR, and TCRdb holds only the in-frame ones, with some missing. The sample lists about 160,000 clones; 65% to 90% were seen once. Germline V gives CDR1 LNHDA, CDR2 SQIVND (reference sequence). The trim removed 3 bases at V and 12 bases at J, leaving 5 bases unmatched. This CDR3 contains 12 residues. The study's findings and limits: Confirmation in vitro established that three CMV-associated chains were specific for CMV antigens. Cytomegalovirus status was reportedly diagnosed by the classifier with high specificity and sensitivity.

Of note for this clone: Its antigen is unidentified.

The genes are TRBV19 and TRBJ2-1; the match to TRBD2 covers 7 bases. The TCR was taken from a man aged 45 to 65 in good health and CMV-seropositive. The sample consisted of PBMCs. In DNA form, the CDR3 reads TGTGCCAGTAGTATTCTTGGCGGGGGGCAGTTCTTC. It specifies CASSILGGGQFF.